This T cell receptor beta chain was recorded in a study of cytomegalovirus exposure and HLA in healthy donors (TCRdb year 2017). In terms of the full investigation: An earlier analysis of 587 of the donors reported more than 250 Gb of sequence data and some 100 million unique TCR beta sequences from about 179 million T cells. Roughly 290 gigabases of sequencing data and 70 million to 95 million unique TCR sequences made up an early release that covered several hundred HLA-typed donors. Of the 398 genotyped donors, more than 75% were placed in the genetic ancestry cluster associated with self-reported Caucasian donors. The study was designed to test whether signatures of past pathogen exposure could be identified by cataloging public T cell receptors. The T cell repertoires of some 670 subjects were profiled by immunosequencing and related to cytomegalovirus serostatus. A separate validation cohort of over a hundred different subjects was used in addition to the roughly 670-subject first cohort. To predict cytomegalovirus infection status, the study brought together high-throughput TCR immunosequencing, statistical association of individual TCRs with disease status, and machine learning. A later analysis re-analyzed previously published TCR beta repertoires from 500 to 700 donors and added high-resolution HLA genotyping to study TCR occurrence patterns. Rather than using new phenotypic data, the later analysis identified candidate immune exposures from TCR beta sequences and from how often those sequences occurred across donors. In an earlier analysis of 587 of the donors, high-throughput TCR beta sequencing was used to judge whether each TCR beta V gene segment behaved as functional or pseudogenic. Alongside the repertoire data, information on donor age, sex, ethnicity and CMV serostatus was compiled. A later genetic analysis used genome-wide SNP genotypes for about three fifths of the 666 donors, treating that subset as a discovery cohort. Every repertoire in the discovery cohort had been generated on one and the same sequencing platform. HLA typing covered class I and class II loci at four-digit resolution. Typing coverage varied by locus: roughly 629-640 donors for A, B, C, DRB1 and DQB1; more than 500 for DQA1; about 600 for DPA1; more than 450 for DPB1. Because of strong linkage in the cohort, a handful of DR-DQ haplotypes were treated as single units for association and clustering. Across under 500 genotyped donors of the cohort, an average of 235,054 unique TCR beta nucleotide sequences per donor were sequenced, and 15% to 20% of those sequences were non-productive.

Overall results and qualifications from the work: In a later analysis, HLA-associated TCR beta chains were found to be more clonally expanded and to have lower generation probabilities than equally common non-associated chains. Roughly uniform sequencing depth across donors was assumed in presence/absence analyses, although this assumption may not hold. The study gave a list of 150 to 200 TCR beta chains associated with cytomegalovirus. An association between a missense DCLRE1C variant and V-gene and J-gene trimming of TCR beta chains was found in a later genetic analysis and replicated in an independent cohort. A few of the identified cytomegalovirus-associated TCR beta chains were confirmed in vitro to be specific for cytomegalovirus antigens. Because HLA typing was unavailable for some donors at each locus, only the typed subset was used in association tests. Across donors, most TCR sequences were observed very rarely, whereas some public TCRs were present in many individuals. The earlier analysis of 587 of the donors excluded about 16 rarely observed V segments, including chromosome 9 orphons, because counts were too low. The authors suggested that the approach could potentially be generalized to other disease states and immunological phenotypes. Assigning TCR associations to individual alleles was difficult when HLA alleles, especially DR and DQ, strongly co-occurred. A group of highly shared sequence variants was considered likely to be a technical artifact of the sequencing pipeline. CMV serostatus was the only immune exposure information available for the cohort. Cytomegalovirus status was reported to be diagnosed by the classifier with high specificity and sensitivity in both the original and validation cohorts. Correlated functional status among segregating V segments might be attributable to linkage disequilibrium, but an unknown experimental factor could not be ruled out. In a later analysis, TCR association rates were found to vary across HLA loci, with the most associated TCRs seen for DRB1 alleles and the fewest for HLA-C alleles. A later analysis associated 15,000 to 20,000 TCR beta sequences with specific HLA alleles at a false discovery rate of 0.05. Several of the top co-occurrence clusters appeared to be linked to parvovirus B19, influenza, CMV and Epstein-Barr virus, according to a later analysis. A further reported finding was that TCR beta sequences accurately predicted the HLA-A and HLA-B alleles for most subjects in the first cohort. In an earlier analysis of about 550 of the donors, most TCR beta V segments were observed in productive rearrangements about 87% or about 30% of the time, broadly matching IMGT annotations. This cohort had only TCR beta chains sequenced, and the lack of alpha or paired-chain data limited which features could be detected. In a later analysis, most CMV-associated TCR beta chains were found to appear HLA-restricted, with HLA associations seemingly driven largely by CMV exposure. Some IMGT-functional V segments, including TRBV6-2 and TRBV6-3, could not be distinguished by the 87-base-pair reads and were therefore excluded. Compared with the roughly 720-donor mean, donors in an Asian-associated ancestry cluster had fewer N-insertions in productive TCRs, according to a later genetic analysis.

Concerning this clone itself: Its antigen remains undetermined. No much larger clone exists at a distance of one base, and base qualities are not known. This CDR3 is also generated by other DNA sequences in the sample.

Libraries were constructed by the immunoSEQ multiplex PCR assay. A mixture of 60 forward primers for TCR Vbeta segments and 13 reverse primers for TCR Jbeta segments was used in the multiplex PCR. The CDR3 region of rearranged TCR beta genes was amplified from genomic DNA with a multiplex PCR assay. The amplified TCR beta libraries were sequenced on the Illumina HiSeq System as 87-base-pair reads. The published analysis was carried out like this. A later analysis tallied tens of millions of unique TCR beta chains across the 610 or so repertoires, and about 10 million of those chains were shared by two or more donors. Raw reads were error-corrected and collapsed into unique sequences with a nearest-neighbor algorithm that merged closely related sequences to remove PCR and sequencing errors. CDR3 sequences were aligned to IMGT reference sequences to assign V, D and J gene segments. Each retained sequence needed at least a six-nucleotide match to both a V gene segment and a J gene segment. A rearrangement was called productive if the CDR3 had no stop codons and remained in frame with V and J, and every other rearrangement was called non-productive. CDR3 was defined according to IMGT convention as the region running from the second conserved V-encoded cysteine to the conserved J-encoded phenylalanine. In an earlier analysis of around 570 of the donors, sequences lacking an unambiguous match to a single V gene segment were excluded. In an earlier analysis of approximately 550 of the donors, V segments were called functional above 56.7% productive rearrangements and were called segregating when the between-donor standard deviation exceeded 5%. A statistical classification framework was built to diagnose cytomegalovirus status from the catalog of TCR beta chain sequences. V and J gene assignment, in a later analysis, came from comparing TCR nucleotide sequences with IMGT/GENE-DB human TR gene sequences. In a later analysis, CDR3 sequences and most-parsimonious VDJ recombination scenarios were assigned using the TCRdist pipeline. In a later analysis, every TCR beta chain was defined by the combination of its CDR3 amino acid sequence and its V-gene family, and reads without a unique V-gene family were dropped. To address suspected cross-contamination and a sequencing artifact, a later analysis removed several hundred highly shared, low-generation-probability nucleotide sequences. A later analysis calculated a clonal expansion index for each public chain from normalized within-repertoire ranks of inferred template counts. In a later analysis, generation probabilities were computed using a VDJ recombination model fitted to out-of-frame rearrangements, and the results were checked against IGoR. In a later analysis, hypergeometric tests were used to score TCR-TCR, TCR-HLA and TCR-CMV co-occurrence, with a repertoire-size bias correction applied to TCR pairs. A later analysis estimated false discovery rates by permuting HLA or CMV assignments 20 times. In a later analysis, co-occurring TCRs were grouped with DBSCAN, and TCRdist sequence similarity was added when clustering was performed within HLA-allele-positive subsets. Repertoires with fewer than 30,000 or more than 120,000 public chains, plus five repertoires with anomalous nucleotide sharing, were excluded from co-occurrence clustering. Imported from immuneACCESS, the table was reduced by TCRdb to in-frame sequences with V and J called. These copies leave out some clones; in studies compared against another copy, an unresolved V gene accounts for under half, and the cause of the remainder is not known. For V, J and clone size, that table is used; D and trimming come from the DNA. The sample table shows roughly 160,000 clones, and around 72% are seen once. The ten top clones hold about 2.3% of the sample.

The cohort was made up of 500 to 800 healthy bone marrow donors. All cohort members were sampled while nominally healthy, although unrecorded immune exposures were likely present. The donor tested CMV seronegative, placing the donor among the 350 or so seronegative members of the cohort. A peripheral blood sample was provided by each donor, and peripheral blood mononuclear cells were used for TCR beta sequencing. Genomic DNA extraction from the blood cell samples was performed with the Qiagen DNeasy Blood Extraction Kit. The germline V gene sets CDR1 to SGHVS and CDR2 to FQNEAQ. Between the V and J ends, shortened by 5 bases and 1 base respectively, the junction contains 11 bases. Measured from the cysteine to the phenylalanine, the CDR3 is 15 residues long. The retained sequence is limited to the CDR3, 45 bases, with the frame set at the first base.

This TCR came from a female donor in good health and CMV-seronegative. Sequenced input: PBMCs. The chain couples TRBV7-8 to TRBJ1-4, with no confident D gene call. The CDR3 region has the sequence CASSLAGGTNEKLFF. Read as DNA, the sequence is TGTGCCAGCAGCCTCGCGGGTGGAACTAATGAAAAACTGTTTTTT.